The clone carrying this T cell receptor beta chain is a singleton in its sample. The data are from a study of blood T cell repertoires in COVID-19. Study-level background: Samples came from the United States, Italy and Spain, spanning acute and convalescent COVID-19. From T cells, B-cell-depleted T cells, or PBMCs came the material, which was cDNA or gDNA.

In the original processing: Scientists estimated how many nucleated cells there were by amplifying reference gene primers. Repertoires were generated with immunoSEQ multiplex PCR, while TCRdb's copy carries only in-frame clones and drops some. The D gene and trimming were derived from the DNA, and the V and J assignments and clone size from that table. The sample contains 20,000 to 25,000 clones, roughly nine tenths of which appear only once. In germline, CDR1 is MNHEY, CDR2 SVGAGI. The CDR3 is 13 amino acids. Trimming left V 7 bases short and J 7 bases short, with 14 bases between. Sample: peripheral blood. The receptor's source is a human donor with active COVID-19. The donor label of this sample is uncertain. The chain has TRBV6-5 and TRBJ1-3, with D possibly matching TRBD1 (6 bases). CDR3 coding DNA: TGTGCCAGCATCAAACAGGGTTCGAACACCATATATTTT. This sequence encodes CASIKQGSNTIYF.